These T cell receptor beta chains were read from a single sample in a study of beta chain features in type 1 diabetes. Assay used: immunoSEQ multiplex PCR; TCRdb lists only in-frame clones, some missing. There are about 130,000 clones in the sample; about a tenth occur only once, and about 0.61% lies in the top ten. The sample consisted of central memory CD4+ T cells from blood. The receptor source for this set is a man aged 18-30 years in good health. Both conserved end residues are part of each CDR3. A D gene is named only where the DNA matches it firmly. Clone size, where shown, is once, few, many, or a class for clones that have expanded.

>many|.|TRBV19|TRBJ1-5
TGTGCCAGCACAGACAGAAGGGGCAATCAGCCCCAGCATTTT
CASTDRRGNQPQHF
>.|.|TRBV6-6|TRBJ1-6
TGTGCCAGCAAAGGGGGAGCAGAGAATTCACCCCTCCACTTT
CASKGGAENSPLHF
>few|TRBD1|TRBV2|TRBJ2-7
TGTGCCAGCTCTCGGGACAGGTCTTCCTACGAGCAGTACTTC
CASSRDRSSYEQYF
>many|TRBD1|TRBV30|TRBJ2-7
TGTGCCTGGAGTGCTCTAAGGCAGGGGGCTGGTGAGCAGTACTTC
CAWSALRQGAGEQYF
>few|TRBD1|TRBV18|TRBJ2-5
TGTGCCAGCTCACCCCCCTACGACAGGGGGCCTCAAGAGACCCAGTACTTC
CASSPPYDRGPQETQYF
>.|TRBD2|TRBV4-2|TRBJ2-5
TGTGCCAGCAGCCAATCACCCCTAGCGGGGAAAGAGACCCAGTACTTC
CASSQSPLAGKETQYF
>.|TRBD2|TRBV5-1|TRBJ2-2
TGCGCCAGCAGCTTGGCCATGACTAGCGTAGGGGAGCTGTTTTTT
CASSLAMTSVGELFF
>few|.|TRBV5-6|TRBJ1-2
TGTGCCAGCAGCTTGGCCTTGACAGGCTACTATGGCTACACCTTC
CASSLALTGYYGYTF
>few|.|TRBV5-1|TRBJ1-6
TGCGCCAGCTCCATCAAGGGGGTCGGATCACCCCTCCACTTT
CASSIKGVGSPLHF
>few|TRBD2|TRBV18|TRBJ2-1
TGTGCCAGCTCACCGAGGCAACCGACTAGCGGGGGGGCAGGTGAGCAGTTCTTC
CASSPRQPTSGGAGEQFF
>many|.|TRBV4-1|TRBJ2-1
TGCGCCAGCAGCCAAGTAAACCTGGTAGCCTACAATGAGCAGTTCTTC
CASSQVNLVAYNEQFF
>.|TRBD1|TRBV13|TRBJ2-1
TGTGCCAGCAGGGGAGTCGGGACAGGGAGCAATGAGCAGTTCTTC
CASRGVGTGSNEQFF
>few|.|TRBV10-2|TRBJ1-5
TGCGCCAGCAGTGCCAGTCAGGGGCATCAGCCCCAGCATTTT
CASSASQGHQPQHF
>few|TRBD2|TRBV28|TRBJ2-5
TGTGCCAGCAGACCCAGGGGACTAGCGGGGGGAGGGGAGACCCAGTACTTC
CASRPRGLAGGGETQYF
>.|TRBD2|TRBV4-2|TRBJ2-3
TGTGCCAGCAGCTTGGCAGCGGGGGGTAAGGATACGCAGTATTTT
CASSLAAGGKDTQYF
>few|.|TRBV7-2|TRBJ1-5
TGTGCCAGCAGCTTATCATCCTCTCGAGGCAATCAGCCCCAGCATTTT
CASSLSSSRGNQPQHF
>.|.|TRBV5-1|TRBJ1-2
TGCGCCAGCAGCTCGGGGACTGACTTGCGAGGCTACACCTTC
CASSSGTDLRGYTF
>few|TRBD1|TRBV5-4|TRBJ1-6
TGTGCCAGCAGCCGTATTACGGGACAGGGGGCACCCCTCCACTTT
CASSRITGQGAPLHF
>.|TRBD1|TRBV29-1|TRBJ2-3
TGCAGCGCCGCGACAGGGGTGGATACGCAGTATTTT
CSAATGVDTQYF
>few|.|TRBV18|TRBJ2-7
TGTGCCAGCTCTCGACGACAGATCTACGAGCAGTACTTC
CASSRRQIYEQYF
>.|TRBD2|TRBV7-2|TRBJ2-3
TGTGCCAGCAGCTTAGAAGGGCTAGCGGGGGGCAGGGATACGCAGTATTTT
CASSLEGLAGGRDTQYF
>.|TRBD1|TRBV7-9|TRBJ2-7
TGTGCCACCGGGTGGACAGGGGACTCCTACGAGCAGTACTTC
CATGWTGDSYEQYF
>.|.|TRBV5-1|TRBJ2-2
TGCGCCAGCAGCCGGGGACTCCAGGGCGGGGAGCTGTTTTTT
CASSRGLQGGELFF
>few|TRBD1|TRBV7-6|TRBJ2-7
TGTGCCAGCAGCAAAACAGGGGCGAACTCCTACGAGCAGTACTTC
CASSKTGANSYEQYF
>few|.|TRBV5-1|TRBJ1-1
TGCGCCAGCAGCTTGGACCACCGGGACACTGAAGCTTTCTTT
CASSLDHRDTEAFF
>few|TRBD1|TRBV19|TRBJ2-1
TGTGCCAGTAGTCCTCGGACAGGGGGTTATGAGCAGTTCTTC
CASSPRTGGYEQFF
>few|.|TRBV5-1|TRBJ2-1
TGCGCCAGCAGCCCACAGAGCTCCTACAATGAGCAGTTCTTC
CASSPQSSYNEQFF
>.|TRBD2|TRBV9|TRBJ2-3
TGTGCCAGCAGCGTAGCTAGCGGGGTCAGCACAGATACGCAGTATTTT
CASSVASGVSTDTQYF